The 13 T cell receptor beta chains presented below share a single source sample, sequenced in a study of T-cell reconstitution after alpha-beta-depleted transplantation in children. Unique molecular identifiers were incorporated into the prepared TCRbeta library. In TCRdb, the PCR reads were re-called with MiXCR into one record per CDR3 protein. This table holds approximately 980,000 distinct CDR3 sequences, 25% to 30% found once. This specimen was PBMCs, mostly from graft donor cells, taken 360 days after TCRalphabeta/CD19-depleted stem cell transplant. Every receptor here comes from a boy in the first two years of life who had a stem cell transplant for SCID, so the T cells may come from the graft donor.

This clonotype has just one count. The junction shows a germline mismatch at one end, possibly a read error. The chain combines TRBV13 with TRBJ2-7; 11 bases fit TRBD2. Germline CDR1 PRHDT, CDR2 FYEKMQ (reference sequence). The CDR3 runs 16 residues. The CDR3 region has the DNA TGTGCCAGCAGCCTAGGGGACCTAGCGGGAGGCTACGAGCAGTACTTC. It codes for CASSLGDLAGGYEQYF.

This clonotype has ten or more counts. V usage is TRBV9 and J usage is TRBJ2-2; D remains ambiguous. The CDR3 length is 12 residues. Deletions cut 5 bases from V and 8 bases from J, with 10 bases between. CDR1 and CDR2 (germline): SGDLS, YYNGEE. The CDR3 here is CASSLLGGELFF. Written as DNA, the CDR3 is TGTGCCAGCAGTTTATTGGGGGGGGAGCTGTTTTTT.

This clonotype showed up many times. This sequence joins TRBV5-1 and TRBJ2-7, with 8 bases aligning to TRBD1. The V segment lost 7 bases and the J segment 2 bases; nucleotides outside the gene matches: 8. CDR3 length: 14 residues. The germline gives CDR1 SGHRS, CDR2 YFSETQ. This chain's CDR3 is CASGRQGNTYEQYF. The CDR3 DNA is TGCGCCAGCGGTCGACAGGGGAATACCTACGAGCAGTACTTC.

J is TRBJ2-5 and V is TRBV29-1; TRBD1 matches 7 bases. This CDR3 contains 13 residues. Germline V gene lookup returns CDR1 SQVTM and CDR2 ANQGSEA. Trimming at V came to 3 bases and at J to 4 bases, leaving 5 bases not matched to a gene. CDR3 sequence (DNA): TGCAGCGTTGAGGGCAGGGGGAGAGAGACCCAGTACTTC. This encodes CSVEGRGRETQYF.

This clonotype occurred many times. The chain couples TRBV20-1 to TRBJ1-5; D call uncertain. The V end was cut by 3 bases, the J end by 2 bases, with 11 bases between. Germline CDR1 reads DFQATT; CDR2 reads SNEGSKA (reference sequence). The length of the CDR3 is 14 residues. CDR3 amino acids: CSASVGRRNQPQHF. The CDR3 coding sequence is TGCAGTGCTAGCGTGGGGAGGCGCAATCAGCCCCAGCATTTT.

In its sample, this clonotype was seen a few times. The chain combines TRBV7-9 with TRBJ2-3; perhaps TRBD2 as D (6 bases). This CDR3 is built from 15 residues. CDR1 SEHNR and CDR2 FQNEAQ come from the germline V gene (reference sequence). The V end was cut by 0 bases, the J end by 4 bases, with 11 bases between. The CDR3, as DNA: TGTGCCAGCAGCTTAGCGCGGAGGGACCCAGATACGCAGTATTTT. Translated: CASSLARRDPDTQYF.

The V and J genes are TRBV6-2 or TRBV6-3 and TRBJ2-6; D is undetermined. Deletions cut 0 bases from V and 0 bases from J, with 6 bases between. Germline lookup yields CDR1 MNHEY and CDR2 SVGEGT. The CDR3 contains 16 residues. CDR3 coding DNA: TGTGCCAGCAGTTACTCAGGGCTCTCTGGGGCCAACGTCCTGACTTTC. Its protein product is CASSYSGLSGANVLTF.

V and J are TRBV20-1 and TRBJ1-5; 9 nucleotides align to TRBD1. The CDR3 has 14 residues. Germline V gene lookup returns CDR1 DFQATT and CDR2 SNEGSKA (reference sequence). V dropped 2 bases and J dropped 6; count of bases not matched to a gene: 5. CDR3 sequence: CSARWTGVGQPQHF. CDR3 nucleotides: TGCAGTGCTAGATGGACAGGGGTAGGTCAGCCCCAGCATTTT.

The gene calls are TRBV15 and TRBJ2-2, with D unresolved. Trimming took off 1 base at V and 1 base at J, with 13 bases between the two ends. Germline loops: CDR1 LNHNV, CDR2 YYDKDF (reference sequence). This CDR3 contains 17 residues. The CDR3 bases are TGTGCCACCAGCAGAGGTAGAGGCAGAGGGAACACCGGGGAGCTGTTTTTT. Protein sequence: CATSRGRGRGNTGELFF.

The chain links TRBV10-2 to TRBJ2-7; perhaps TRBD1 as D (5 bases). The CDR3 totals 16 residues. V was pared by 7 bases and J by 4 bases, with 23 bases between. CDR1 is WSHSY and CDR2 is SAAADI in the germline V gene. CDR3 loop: CASNPTVPRSPYEQYF. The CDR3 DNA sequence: TGCGCCAGCAACCCGACAGTTCCTAGGTCCCCGTACGAGCAGTACTTC.

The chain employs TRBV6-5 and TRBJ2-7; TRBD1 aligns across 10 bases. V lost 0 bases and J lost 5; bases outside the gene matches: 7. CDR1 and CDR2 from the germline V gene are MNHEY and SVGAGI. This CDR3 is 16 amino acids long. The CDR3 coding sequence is TGTGCCAGCAGTTACTCAGGGGACAGGGGCAGCGACGAGCAGTACTTC. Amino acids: CASSYSGDRGSDEQYF.

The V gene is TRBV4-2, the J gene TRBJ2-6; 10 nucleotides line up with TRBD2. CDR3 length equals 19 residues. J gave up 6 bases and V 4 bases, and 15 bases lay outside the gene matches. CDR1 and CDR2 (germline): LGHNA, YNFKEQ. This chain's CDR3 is CASSPGLATPFRTANVLTF. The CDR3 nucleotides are TGTGCCAGCAGCCCGGGACTAGCGACCCCGTTCCGCACGGCCAACGTCCTGACTTTC.

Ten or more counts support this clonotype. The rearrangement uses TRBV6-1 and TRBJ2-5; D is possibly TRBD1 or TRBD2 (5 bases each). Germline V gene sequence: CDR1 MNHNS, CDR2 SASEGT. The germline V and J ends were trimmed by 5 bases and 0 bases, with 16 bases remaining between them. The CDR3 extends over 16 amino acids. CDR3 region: CASSPAGTLYQETQYF. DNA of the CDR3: TGTGCCAGCAGTCCCGCAGGGACCTTGTACCAAGAGACCCAGTACTTC.